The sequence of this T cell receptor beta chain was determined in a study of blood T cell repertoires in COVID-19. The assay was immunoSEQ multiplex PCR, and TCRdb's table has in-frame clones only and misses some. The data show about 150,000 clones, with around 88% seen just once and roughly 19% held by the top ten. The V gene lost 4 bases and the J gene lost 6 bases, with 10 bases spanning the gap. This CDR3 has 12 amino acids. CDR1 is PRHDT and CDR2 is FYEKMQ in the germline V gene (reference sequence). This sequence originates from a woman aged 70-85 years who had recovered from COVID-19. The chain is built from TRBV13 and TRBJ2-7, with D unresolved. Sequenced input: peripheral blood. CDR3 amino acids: CASSSLPGEQYF. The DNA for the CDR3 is TGTGCCAGCAGCTCCCTGCCCGGCGAGCAGTACTTC.